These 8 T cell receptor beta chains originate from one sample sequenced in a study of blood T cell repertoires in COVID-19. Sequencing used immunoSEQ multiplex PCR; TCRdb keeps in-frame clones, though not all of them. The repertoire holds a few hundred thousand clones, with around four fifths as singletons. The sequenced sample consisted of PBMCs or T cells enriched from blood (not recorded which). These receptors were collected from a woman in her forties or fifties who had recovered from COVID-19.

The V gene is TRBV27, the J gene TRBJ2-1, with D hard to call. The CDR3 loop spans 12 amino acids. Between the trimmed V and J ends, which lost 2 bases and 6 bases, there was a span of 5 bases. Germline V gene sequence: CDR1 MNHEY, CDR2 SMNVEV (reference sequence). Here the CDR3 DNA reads TGTGCCAGCAGTTTAATCGGCAATGAGCAGTTCTTC. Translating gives CASSLIGNEQFF.

CDR3 region: CAITRTSGDADTQYF. The CDR3 nucleotides are TGTGCCATCACCCGGACTAGCGGAGACGCAGATACGCAGTATTTT. This chain connects TRBV10-3 to TRBJ2-3, with TRBD2 matching over 10 bases. The length of the CDR3 is 15 residues. Germline V gene data show CDR1 as ENHRY and CDR2 as SYGVKD. J lost 4 bases, V lost 7 bases, and 8 bases had no gene match.

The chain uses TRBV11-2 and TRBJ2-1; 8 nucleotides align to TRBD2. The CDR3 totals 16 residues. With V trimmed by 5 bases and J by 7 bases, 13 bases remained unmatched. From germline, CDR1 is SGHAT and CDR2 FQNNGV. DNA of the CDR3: TGTGCCAGCAGCAGGGTTGGAGCGGGGGCGCGAAATGAGCAGTTCTTC. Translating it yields CASSRVGAGARNEQFF.

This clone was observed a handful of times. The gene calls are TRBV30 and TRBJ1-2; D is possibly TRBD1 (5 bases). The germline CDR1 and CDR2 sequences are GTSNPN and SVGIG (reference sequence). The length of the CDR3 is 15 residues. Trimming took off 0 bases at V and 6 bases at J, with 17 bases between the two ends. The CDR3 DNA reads TGTGCCTGGAGTGTATCGGCAGGGACTAGGGATGGCTACACCTTC. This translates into CAWSVSAGTRDGYTF. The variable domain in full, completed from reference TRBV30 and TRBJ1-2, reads SQTIHQWPATLVQPVGSPLSLECTVEGTSNPNLYWYRQAAGRGLQLLFYSVGIGQISSEVPQNLSASRPQDRQFILSSKKLLLSDSGFYLCAWSVSAGTRDGYTFGSGTRLTVV.

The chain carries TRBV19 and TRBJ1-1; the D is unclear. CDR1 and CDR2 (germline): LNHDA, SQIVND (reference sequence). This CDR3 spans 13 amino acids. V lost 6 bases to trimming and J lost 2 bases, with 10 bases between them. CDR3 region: CASRQLLNTEAFF. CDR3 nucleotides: TGTGCCAGTAGACAGTTACTTAACACTGAAGCTTTCTTT.

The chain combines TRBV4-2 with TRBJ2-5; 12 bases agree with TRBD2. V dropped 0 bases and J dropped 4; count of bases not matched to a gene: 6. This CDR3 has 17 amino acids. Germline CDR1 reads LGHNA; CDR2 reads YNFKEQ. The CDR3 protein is CASSQDPPSGGAETQYF. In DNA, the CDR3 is TGTGCCAGCAGCCAAGACCCGCCTAGCGGGGGGGCAGAGACCCAGTACTTC.

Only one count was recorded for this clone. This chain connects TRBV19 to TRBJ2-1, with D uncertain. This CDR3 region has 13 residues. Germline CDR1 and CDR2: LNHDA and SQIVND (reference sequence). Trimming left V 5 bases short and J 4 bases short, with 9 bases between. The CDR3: CASSLAMYNEQFF. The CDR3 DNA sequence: TGTGCCAGTAGTTTGGCAATGTACAATGAGCAGTTCTTC.

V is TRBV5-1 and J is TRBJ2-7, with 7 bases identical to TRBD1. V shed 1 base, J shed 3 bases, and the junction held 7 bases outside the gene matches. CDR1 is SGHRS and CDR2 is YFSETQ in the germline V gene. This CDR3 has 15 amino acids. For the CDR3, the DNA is TGCGCCAGCAGCTTGACAGGGGCTGAGTTCTACGAGCAGTACTTC. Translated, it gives CASSLTGAEFYEQYF. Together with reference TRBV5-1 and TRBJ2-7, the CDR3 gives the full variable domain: KAGVTQTPRYLIKTRGQQVTLSCSPISGHRSVSWYQQTPGQGLQFLFEYFSETQRNKGNFPGRFSGRQFSNSRSEMNVSTLELGDSALYLCASSLTGAEFYEQYFGPGTRLTVT.